The next 14 T cell receptor beta chains were all read from a single sample in a study of T cells in localized non-small cell lung cancer. Some clones are missing from TCRdb's copy, which holds only in-frame ones; the method was immunoSEQ multiplex PCR. The sample carries about 48,000 clones, around three quarters recorded once. Sequencing used peripheral blood, obtained before any cancer treatment. The receptors stem from a man aged 35 to 70 with stage I squamous cell lung carcinoma.

This clone was observed once. V usage is TRBV4-2 and J usage is TRBJ2-5; D remains ambiguous. This CDR3 comprises 14 residues. Germline CDR1 LGHNA, CDR2 YNFKEQ. Between the trimmed V and J ends, which lost 1 base and 3 bases, there was a span of 9 bases. The CDR3 region is CASSQAVSKETQYF. The CDR3 bases are TGTGCCAGCAGCCAAGCAGTCTCAAAAGAGACCCAGTACTTC.

This chain links TRBV7-6 with TRBJ1-2; 7 bases are shared with TRBD1. The germline V gene has CDR1 SGHVS and CDR2 FNYEAQ. The CDR3 is 14 amino acids. V gave up 5 bases and J gave up 6 bases; unmatched junction bases: 9. The CDR3 nucleotides read TGTGCCAGCAGCCCTAACAGGGGTTTCGATGGCTACACCTTC. Its translation: CASSPNRGFDGYTF.

The CDR3: CASSLFRTATYEQYF. CDR3 in DNA: TGTGCCAGCAGTTTGTTCCGGACGGCGACCTACGAGCAGTACTTC. The chain has TRBV28 and TRBJ2-7; D remains ambiguous. With 3 bases removed from V and 2 bases from J, the gap between germline ends came to 14 bases. The germline gives CDR1 MDHEN, CDR2 SYDVKM. This CDR3 region has 15 residues.

The chain uses TRBV29-1 and TRBJ1-2, with TRBD1 matching over 8 bases. There are 13 residues in the CDR3. Germline CDR1 and CDR2: SQVTM and ANQGSEA. V trimming: 6 bases; J trimming: 4 bases; junction bases outside the gene matches: 7. CDR3 region: CSVATGGGYGYTF. Written as DNA, the CDR3 is TGCAGCGTCGCTACAGGGGGAGGCTATGGCTACACCTTC.

The V gene is TRBV4-3, the J gene TRBJ1-2; D is ambiguous. The germline gives CDR1 LGHNA, CDR2 YSLEER. Trimming took off 0 bases at V and 4 bases at J, with 12 bases between the two ends. The CDR3 is 15 amino acids. CDR3 region: CASSQDKYEAYGYTF. The CDR3 DNA sequence: TGCGCCAGCAGCCAAGATAAGTACGAGGCCTATGGCTACACCTTC.

The V call is TRBV6-6, the J call TRBJ1-4, with D maybe TRBD1 (6 bases). CDR1 and CDR2 from the germline V gene are MNHNY and SVGAGI (reference sequence). CDR3 size: 15 residues. Trimming stripped 9 bases from V and 7 bases from J, with 21 bases between. This chain's CDR3 is CASQRGDGGGEKLFF. CDR3 DNA: TGTGCCAGTCAAAGGGGGGACGGAGGTGGTGAAAAACTGTTTTTT.

The chain has TRBV6-1 and TRBJ2-1; TRBD2 might be the D (6 bases). The V gene's germline CDR1 is MNHNS and CDR2 SASEGT. Trimming took 5 bases from V and 8 from J, leaving 7 bases between them. The CDR3 loop spans 11 amino acids. The CDR3 sequence is CASSSGDEQFF. In DNA form, the CDR3 reads TGTGCCAGCAGTTCGGGGGATGAGCAGTTCTTC.

J is TRBJ2-7 and V is TRBV27, with D unclear. With 5 bases removed from V and 5 bases from J, the gap between germline ends came to 22 bases. Germline CDR1 and CDR2: MNHEY and SMNVEV (reference sequence). This CDR3 is built from 16 residues. CDR3 in DNA: TGTGCCAGCAGTCCCACCCGCCGGGTGGGTATCCACGAGCAGTACTTC. It yields the protein CASSPTRRVGIHEQYF.

The chain employs TRBV7-9 and TRBJ1-2; no clear D. The CDR3 extends over 13 amino acids. CDR1 and CDR2 (germline): SEHNR, FQNEAQ (reference sequence). The germline V and J ends were trimmed by 2 bases and 0 bases, with 4 bases remaining between them. CDR3 protein: CASSLTANYGYTF. The CDR3, as DNA: TGTGCCAGCAGCTTAACGGCTAACTATGGCTACACCTTC.

This chain connects TRBV10-3 to TRBJ2-2; 7 nucleotides line up with TRBD1. Germline CDR1 reads ENHRY; CDR2 reads SYGVKD. J gave up 1 base and V 5 bases, and 13 bases lay outside the gene matches. CDR3 length: 18 residues. The CDR3 reads CAISPKGVGTVNTGELFF. The DNA of the CDR3 is TGTGCCATCAGTCCAAAGGGGGTTGGGACAGTGAACACCGGGGAGCTGTTTTTT.

Only a few counts were recorded for this clone. V gene TRBV5-1 combines with J gene TRBJ2-3; D is possibly TRBD1 (5 bases). The V end was cut by 3 bases, the J end by 2 bases, with 10 bases between. The CDR3 sequence is 14 residues long. CDR1 and CDR2 (germline): SGHRS, YFSETQ. The CDR3 loop reads CASSSDSHTDTQYF. The CDR3 nucleotides are TGCGCCAGCAGCTCCGACAGCCACACAGATACGCAGTATTTT.

The chain is built from TRBV27 and TRBJ1-2, with TRBD1 as a possible D gene (5 bases). V was shortened by 0 bases and J by 4 bases, with 12 bases between the two germline ends. Germline V gene data show CDR1 as MNHEY and CDR2 as SMNVEV (reference sequence). This CDR3 is 15 amino acids long. This chain's CDR3 is CASSLSPGEGYGYTF. In DNA form, the CDR3 reads TGTGCCAGCAGTTTATCCCCGGGGGAGGGCTATGGCTACACCTTC.

The table lists this clone with a count of one. The chain has TRBV7-6 and TRBJ2-6; no clear D gene. The CDR3 sequence is 13 residues long. Trimming removed 6 bases from V and 0 bases from J, with 3 bases in between. CDR1 and CDR2 (germline): SGHVS, FNYEAQ. Here the CDR3 DNA reads TGTGCCAGCAGGGCCTCTGGGGCCAACGTCCTGACTTTC. It encodes CASRASGANVLTF.

This chain uses TRBV15 with TRBJ2-7; 9 bases are a match to TRBD2. Germline V gene sequence: CDR1 LNHNV, CDR2 YYDKDF (reference sequence). This CDR3 spans 17 amino acids. V gave up 0 bases and J gave up 0 bases; unmatched junction bases: 6. The CDR3 sequence is CATSRDGAGGYSYEQYF. The CDR3 DNA sequence: TGTGCCACCAGCAGAGACGGAGCGGGGGGCTACTCCTACGAGCAGTACTTC.